The 14 T cell receptor beta chains in this list originate from one sample, sequenced in a study of a mutant IDH1 vaccine in newly diagnosed glioma. Time point defined: week 11, during vaccination. The investigators gave 300 ug of mutant IDH1 20-mer peptide in each vaccine dose, together with topical imiquimod. The protocol was immunoSEQ multiplex PCR, while the TCRdb copy is restricted to in-frame clones and leaves out a portion. In the table there are fewer than 35,000 clones, around 90% of which are singletons. Their recognized antigens are unknown. The sample here was PBMCs, taken from a glioma patient whose treatment included an IDH1 peptide vaccine. These TCRs come from a man aged 18 to 29 with glioma.

The rearrangement joins TRBV6-5 to TRBJ2-5; 9 nucleotides align to TRBD2. V trimming: 5 bases; J trimming: 5 bases; junction bases outside the gene matches: 9. CDR3 size: 15 residues. Germline V gene sequence: CDR1 MNHEY, CDR2 SVGAGI. The CDR3 region is CASSALAGRGETQYF. CDR3 nucleotide sequence: TGTGCCAGCAGTGCACTAGCGGGCCGGGGGGAGACCCAGTACTTC.

The chain is built from TRBV30 and TRBJ1-1; D remains unclear. The CDR3 covers 15 residues. Germline CDR1 is GTSNPN and CDR2 is SVGIG (reference sequence). V lost 0 bases and J lost 3, with 14 bases in between. The CDR3 loop is CAWSVKYERDTEAFF. The CDR3 nucleotides are TGTGCCTGGAGTGTAAAGTACGAACGCGACACTGAAGCTTTCTTT.

V is TRBV4-3 and J is TRBJ2-7; a weak D match, TRBD2 (7 bases). CDR1 LGHNA and CDR2 YSLEER come from the germline V gene. Between the trimmed V and J ends, which lost 0 bases and 4 bases, there was a span of 10 bases. The CDR3 consists of 14 residues. DNA of the CDR3: TGCGCCAGCAGCCAAGAAAGGGGGGGGTACGAGCAGTACTTC. Its protein product is CASSQERGGYEQYF.

V gene TRBV9 combines with J gene TRBJ1-3; 10 positions agree with TRBD1. This CDR3 is 15 amino acids long. Germline CDR1 is SGDLS and CDR2 is YYNGEE. V shed 4 bases and J 2 bases; nucleotides not matched to a gene: 3. CDR3 coding DNA: TGTGCCAGCAGCAAGACAGGGGGCCCTGGAAACACCATATATTTT. Translated: CASSKTGGPGNTIYF.

The rearrangement uses TRBV30 and TRBJ1-3, with D uncertain. The germline gives CDR1 GTSNPN, CDR2 SVGIG (reference sequence). The CDR3 has 12 amino acids. V dropped 5 bases and J dropped 0 bases, with 5 bases sitting between them. In nucleotides, the CDR3 is TGTGCCTGGGCCTACTCTGGAAACACCATATATTTT. Translation: CAWAYSGNTIYF.

The genes are TRBV4-2 and TRBJ2-7; D gene ambiguous. From germline, CDR1 is LGHNA and CDR2 YNFKEQ. With 0 bases removed from V and 7 bases from J, the gap between germline ends came to 10 bases. The CDR3 has 13 amino acids. The CDR3 coding sequence is TGTGCCAGCAGCCAAGACCGGAGTTCAGAGCAGTACTTC. Its protein product is CASSQDRSSEQYF.

V gene TRBV4-2 combines with J gene TRBJ1-1, with 7 positions matching TRBD1. Germline assignment: CDR1 LGHNA and CDR2 YNFKEQ. The CDR3 consists of 17 residues. V shed 0 bases and J 0 bases; nucleotides not matched to a gene: 7. CDR3 in amino acids: CASSQDGDSNMNTEAFF. CDR3 nucleotides: TGTGCCAGCAGCCAAGACGGGGACAGCAATATGAACACTGAAGCTTTCTTT.

This chain links TRBV6-6 with TRBJ1-1, with unresolved D. Trimming shortened V by 5 bases and J by 1 base, and 8 bases separated the two germline ends. The germline CDR1 and CDR2 sequences are MNHNY and SVGAGI (reference sequence). This CDR3 is built from 13 residues. The CDR3 here is CASSTTRNTEAFF. The CDR3 DNA reads as TGTGCCAGCAGTACCACAAGGAACACTGAAGCTTTCTTT.

The chain links TRBV29-1 to TRBJ2-7; D is possibly TRBD2 (6 bases). This CDR3 region has 15 residues. V lost 5 bases and J 0 bases, leaving 17 bases between the germline ends. From germline, CDR1 is SQVTM and CDR2 ANQGSEA. In DNA form, the CDR3 reads TGCAGCGTTCCCGACCCGGCTAGCGCCTCCTACGAGCAGTACTTC. The encoded protein is CSVPDPASASYEQYF.

The genes are TRBV5-4 and TRBJ2-3; TRBD1 is a possible D gene (6 bases). Per germline, CDR1 SGHNT and CDR2 YYREEE (reference sequence). Between the trimmed V and J ends, which lost 0 bases and 5 bases, there was a span of 7 bases. The CDR3 covers 13 residues. The CDR3 spells CASSLEGVDTQYF. CDR3 nucleotide sequence: TGTGCCAGCAGCTTGGAGGGGGTAGATACGCAGTATTTT.

This clone was detected only once. V usage is TRBV2 and J usage is TRBJ1-1, with D possibly matching TRBD1 (6 bases). The CDR3 length is 14 residues. CDR1 is SNHLY, CDR2 FYNNEI, per germline. Trimming left V 5 bases short and J 1 base short, with 11 bases between. This chain's CDR3 is CASSRRGQNTEAFF. The CDR3 coding sequence is TGTGCCAGCAGTCGCCGGGGACAGAACACTGAAGCTTTCTTT.

This chain connects TRBV19 to TRBJ1-1; D is ambiguous. The CDR3 is made up of 14 amino acids. Germline CDR1 reads LNHDA; CDR2 reads SQIVND (reference sequence). The V end lost 2 bases, the J end lost 1 base, and 8 bases lay between the germline ends. CDR3 in amino acids: CASSILGRNTEAFF. In DNA form, the CDR3 reads TGTGCCAGTAGTATATTGGGGAGGAACACTGAAGCTTTCTTT.

The chain recombines TRBV7-2 with TRBJ1-5; maybe TRBD1 (6 bases). Per germline, CDR1 SGHTA and CDR2 FQGNSA. Trimming removed 5 bases from V and 9 bases from J, with 20 bases in between. This CDR3 spans 15 amino acids. CDR3 residues: CASSLGTSEGLPQHF. The CDR3 DNA is TGTGCCAGCAGCCTCGGGACATCAGAGGGCTTGCCCCAGCATTTT. The complete variable domain, with remaining parts taken from reference TRBV7-2 and TRBJ1-5, reads GAGVSQSPSNKVTEKGKDVELRCDPISGHTALYWYRQSLGQGLEFLIYFQGNSAPDKSGLPSDRFSAERTGGSVSTLTIQRTQQEDSAVYLCASSLGTSEGLPQHFGDGTRLSIL.

The chain uses TRBV4-2 and TRBJ2-7; tentatively, D is TRBD2 (6 bases). V lost 0 bases to trimming and J lost 2 bases, with 17 bases between them. Germline CDR1 and CDR2: LGHNA and YNFKEQ. The CDR3 totals 17 residues. This CDR3 reads CASSQDRWGESAYEQYF. As DNA, the CDR3 is TGTGCCAGCAGCCAAGATCGCTGGGGGGAATCAGCCTACGAGCAGTACTTC.